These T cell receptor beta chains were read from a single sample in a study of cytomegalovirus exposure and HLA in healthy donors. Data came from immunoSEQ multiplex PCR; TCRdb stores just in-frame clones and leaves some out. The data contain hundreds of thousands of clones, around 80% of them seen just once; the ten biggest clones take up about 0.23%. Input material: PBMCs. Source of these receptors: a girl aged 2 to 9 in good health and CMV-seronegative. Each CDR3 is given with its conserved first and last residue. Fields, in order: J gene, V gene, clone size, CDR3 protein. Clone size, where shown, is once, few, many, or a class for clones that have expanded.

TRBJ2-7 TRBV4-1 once CASSTEPGQGNEQYF
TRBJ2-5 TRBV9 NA CASSVASRAETQYF
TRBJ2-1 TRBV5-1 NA CASSSGTGYNEQFF
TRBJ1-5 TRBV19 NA CASSILLSNQPQHF
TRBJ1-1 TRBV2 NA CASRVGGEAFF
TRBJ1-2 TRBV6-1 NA CALVAGNYGYTF
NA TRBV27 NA CASSPGTGFYEQYF
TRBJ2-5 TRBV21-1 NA CASSKVEEYYEETQYF
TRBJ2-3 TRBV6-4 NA CASSDPSGSGTDTQYF
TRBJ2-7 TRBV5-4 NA CASTGGEGEQYF
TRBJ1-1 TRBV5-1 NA CASSPGTIGEAFF
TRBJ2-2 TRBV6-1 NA CASRRGVNTGELFF
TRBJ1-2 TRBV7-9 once CASSVTRTALDGYTF
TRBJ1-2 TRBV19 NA CASRTQLEGYTF
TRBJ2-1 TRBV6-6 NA CASSRGQLEQFF
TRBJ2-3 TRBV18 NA CASSPTLAGARDTQYF
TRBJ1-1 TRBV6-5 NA CASSYGIMNTEAFF
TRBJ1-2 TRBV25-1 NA CASSPGTGSFYGYTF
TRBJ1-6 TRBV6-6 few CASSRGGGRNSPLHF
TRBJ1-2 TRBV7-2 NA CASTPLLTGLYGYTF
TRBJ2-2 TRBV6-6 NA CASSYSRGTGELFF
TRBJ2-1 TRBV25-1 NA CASSTLYRDSLFF
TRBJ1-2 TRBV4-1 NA CASSQVGTGGFGYTF
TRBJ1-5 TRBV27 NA CASRPIMPGLLVSNQPQHF
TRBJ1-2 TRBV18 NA CASSPNRVFGVSYGYTF